Listed here are 21 T cell receptor beta chains from one sample, sequenced in a study of identical twins. MiXCR, applied by TCRdb to the 5' RACE reads, yields one record per CDR3 protein. The sample lists 690,000 or so distinct CDR3 sequences, 8.6% occurring once. The same specimen was also included in a second study, on yellow fever vaccine responses in identical twins.

The source material was PBMCs. These receptors were obtained from a woman between 18 and 29 years old in good health.

This clonotype has a handful of counts. V gene TRBV5-1 combines with J gene TRBJ2-5; possible D gene TRBD2, 6 bases. Germline CDR1 reads SGHRS; CDR2 reads YFSETQ. V was cut by 4 bases and J by 0 bases, with 13 bases left in between. The CDR3 contains 15 residues. The CDR3: CASSRIGDYQETQYF. CDR3 sequence (DNA): TGCGCCAGCAGCCGCATCGGGGACTACCAAGAGACCCAGTACTTC.

The rearrangement uses TRBV29-1 and TRBJ2-7; 7 nucleotides agree with TRBD1. CDR3 length: 14 residues. V lost 3 bases, J lost 1 base, and 6 bases stayed unmatched. Germline V gives CDR1 SQVTM, CDR2 ANQGSEA. CDR3 sequence (DNA): TGCAGCGTTGACGGGGACAGCCCTTCCTACGAGCAGTACTTC. Encoded protein: CSVDGDSPSYEQYF.

This clonotype has more than one count but fewer than ten. The rearrangement uses TRBV7-8 and TRBJ1-4; D is unclear. The CDR3 runs to 15 residues. The V and J ends lost 2 bases and 6 bases respectively, with 13 bases between them. Germline V gene data show CDR1 as SGHVS and CDR2 as FQNEAQ. The CDR3 here is CASSLSPGAYEKLFF. The CDR3, as DNA: TGTGCCAGCAGCTTAAGCCCAGGAGCGTATGAAAAACTGTTTTTT.

The J gene is TRBJ2-3, the V gene TRBV9; D may correspond to TRBD1 or TRBD2 (5 bases each). The CDR3 runs 14 residues. The germline V gene encodes CDR1 SGDLS and CDR2 YYNGEE. V shed 3 bases and J shed 8 bases, with 16 bases lying between them. The CDR3 nucleotides read TGTGCCAGCAGCGCACCCAAATGGGGGAGTACGCAGTATTTT. Translating it yields CASSAPKWGSTQYF.

Many counts were recorded for this clonotype. This chain uses TRBV12-3 or TRBV12-4 with TRBJ1-1; D unresolved. The V end was cut by 5 bases, the J end by 1 base, with 11 bases between. This CDR3 comprises 14 residues. The chain's CDR3 is CASSPIKGNTEAFF. The DNA for the CDR3 is TGTGCCAGCAGTCCGATAAAGGGGAACACTGAAGCTTTCTTT.

The rearrangement links TRBV25-1 to TRBJ2-7; D tentatively fits TRBD1 or TRBD2 (5 bases each). The CDR3 loop spans 15 amino acids. The V end was cut by 1 base, the J end by 0 bases, with 10 bases between. The V gene's germline CDR1 is MGHDK and CDR2 SYGVNS. The DNA for the CDR3 is TGTGCCAGCAGTGAATGGTTTGGGGGCTCCTACGAGCAGTACTTC. Translating gives CASSEWFGGSYEQYF.

This clonotype came up a few times. The chain joins TRBV7-9 to TRBJ2-7; no definite D call. The ends were cut back, 1 base at V and 0 bases at J, with 16 bases in the middle. The germline gives CDR1 SEHNR, CDR2 FQNEAQ (reference sequence). The CDR3 length is 17 residues. CDR3 amino acids: CASSLGPGQANSYEQYF. CDR3 DNA: TGTGCCAGCAGCTTAGGTCCGGGTCAGGCCAACTCCTACGAGCAGTACTTC.

V gene TRBV29-1 combines with J gene TRBJ1-2; D remains unclear. The CDR3 loop spans 9 amino acids. V lost 4 bases to trimming and J lost 10 bases, with 7 bases between them. Germline lookup yields CDR1 SQVTM and CDR2 ANQGSEA. CDR3 amino acids: CSVATDYTF. The CDR3 nucleotides are TGCAGCGTTGCGACTGACTACACCTTC.

There are a few counts of this clonotype. The junction departs from germline at one end; a sequencing error may be responsible. The gene calls are TRBV18 and TRBJ2-7; 9 nucleotides align to TRBD1. The CDR3 loop spans 17 amino acids. The germline gives CDR1 KGHSH, CDR2 LQKENI. CDR3 coding DNA: TGTGCCGGCTCACCACAGGGACAGGGTATTAGTTCCTACGAGCAGTACTTC. Protein: CAGSPQGQGISSYEQYF.

This clonotype was recorded many times. The rearrangement uses TRBV7-2 and TRBJ2-1, with D maybe TRBD2 (6 bases). V dropped 5 bases and J dropped 8 bases, with 19 bases sitting between them. The CDR3 length is 15 residues. Germline loops: CDR1 SGHTA, CDR2 FQGNSA. CDR3: CASSLSAGLSHEQFF. The DNA of the CDR3 is TGTGCCAGCAGCCTAAGTGCGGGACTTTCCCATGAGCAGTTCTTC.

This clonotype was seen only a few times. This chain joins TRBV29-1 and TRBJ2-7, with unresolved D. Per germline, CDR1 SQVTM and CDR2 ANQGSEA. Between the trimmed V and J ends, which lost 1 base and 3 bases, there was a span of 10 bases. This CDR3 is built from 13 residues. The CDR3 DNA follows: TGCAGCGTTGAAGTCTTACATAGCTACGAGCAGTACTTC. Translation: CSVEVLHSYEQYF.

This clonotype has ten or more counts. This sequence joins TRBV5-1 and TRBJ1-1, with 7 bases identical to TRBD1. Trimming at V came to 4 bases and at J to 0 bases, leaving 12 bases not matched to a gene. CDR1 is SGHRS, CDR2 YFSETQ, per germline. CDR3 length equals 17 residues. The CDR3 DNA reads TGCGCCAGCAGCCTATTAGGACAGGACCTACTGAACACTGAAGCTTTCTTT. Protein product: CASSLLGQDLLNTEAFF.

This clonotype was seen more than once but under ten times. The rearrangement joins TRBV4-1 to TRBJ1-1; tentative D call: TRBD1 (6 bases). V was shortened by 0 bases and J by 1 base, with 15 bases between the two germline ends. From germline, CDR1 is MGHRA and CDR2 YSYEKL. The CDR3 contains 17 residues. The CDR3 region has the DNA TGCGCCAGCAGCCAAGAAGGCCAGAGGGGGTGGAACACTGAAGCTTTCTTT. It encodes CASSQEGQRGWNTEAFF.

This chain links TRBV7-6 with TRBJ2-5; D is ambiguous. The CDR3 is 13 residues long. The germline CDR1 and CDR2 sequences are SGHVS and FNYEAQ. Trimming took 1 base from V and 5 from J, leaving 8 bases between them. CDR3 DNA: TGTGCCAGCAGCTTAGTGACATCCGAGACCCAGTACTTC. This gives the protein CASSLVTSETQYF.

Only a few counts were recorded for this clonotype. DNA for the CDR3: TGTGCCAGCAGCTTAATAGGACTAGCGGGAGTGTACGAGCAGTACTTC. Protein sequence: CASSLIGLAGVYEQYF. The chain is built from TRBV7-2 and TRBJ2-7; 13 bases map to TRBD2. Trimming at V came to 2 bases and at J to 4 bases, leaving 5 bases not matched to a gene. The CDR3 sequence is 16 residues long. Germline lookup yields CDR1 SGHTA and CDR2 FQGNSA.

This chain joins TRBV5-1 and TRBJ2-2; unclear D gene. CDR1 SGHRS and CDR2 YFSETQ come from the germline V gene. This CDR3 contains 11 residues. Trimming cost V 0 bases and J 11 bases, with 5 bases left between them. The chain's CDR3 is CASSLATELFF. The CDR3 coding sequence is TGCGCCAGCAGCTTGGCCACCGAGCTGTTTTTT.

The J gene is TRBJ2-1, the V gene TRBV7-2, with no clear D. Germline assignment: CDR1 SGHTA and CDR2 FQGNSA. The V end was cut by 1 base, the J end by 2 bases, with 12 bases between. The CDR3 length is 16 residues. The CDR3 DNA follows: TGTGCCAGCAGCTTAGAGGCCGTCGCTCCCTACAATGAGCAGTTCTTC. Translating it yields CASSLEAVAPYNEQFF. The whole variable domain, filled in from reference TRBV7-2 and TRBJ2-1, reads GAGVSQSPSNKVTEKGKDVELRCDPISGHTALYWYRQSLGQGLEFLIYFQGNSAPDKSGLPSDRFSAERTGGSVSTLTIQRTQQEDSAVYLCASSLEAVAPYNEQFFGPGTRLTVL.

This chain joins TRBV20-1 and TRBJ2-3; D may be TRBD1 (6 bases). Germline loops: CDR1 DFQATT, CDR2 SNEGSKA (reference sequence). The CDR3 loop spans 12 amino acids. Trimming took off 3 bases at V and 14 bases at J, with 18 bases between the two ends. In nucleotides, the CDR3 is TGCAGTGCTAGGGAGACAGGTGTAATTGGGTATTTT. Translating gives CSARETGVIGYF.

The chain links TRBV4-3 to TRBJ2-1, with TRBD2 matching 7 bases. Per germline, CDR1 LGHNA and CDR2 YSLEER. J gave up 4 bases and V 0 bases, and 9 bases lay outside the gene matches. The CDR3 sequence is 17 residues long. This chain's CDR3 is CASSQDRSSGMYNEQFF. The DNA for the CDR3 is TGCGCCAGCAGCCAAGATCGGTCTAGCGGTATGTACAATGAGCAGTTCTTC.

The chain links TRBV20-1 to TRBJ2-3, with 12 bases matching TRBD2. In germline, CDR1 is DFQATT, CDR2 SNEGSKA (reference sequence). This CDR3 comprises 15 residues. The J segment lost 4 bases and the V segment lost 1 base, leaving 3 bases of the junction unmatched. CDR3 in amino acids: CSARVTSGRSDTQYF. The DNA of the CDR3 is TGCAGTGCTAGAGTGACTAGCGGGAGATCAGATACGCAGTATTTT.

This clonotype appeared a few times. The chain combines TRBV7-2 with TRBJ2-1, with D possibly TRBD2 on 6 matching bases. The CDR3 consists of 16 residues. Germline-derived CDR1 and CDR2 are SGHTA and FQGNSA. The V and J ends lost 1 base and 6 bases respectively, with 16 bases between them. CDR3 bases: TGTGCCAGCAGCTTAGGAGGGACTGTTACCCTCAATGAGCAGTTCTTC. This codes for CASSLGGTVTLNEQFF.